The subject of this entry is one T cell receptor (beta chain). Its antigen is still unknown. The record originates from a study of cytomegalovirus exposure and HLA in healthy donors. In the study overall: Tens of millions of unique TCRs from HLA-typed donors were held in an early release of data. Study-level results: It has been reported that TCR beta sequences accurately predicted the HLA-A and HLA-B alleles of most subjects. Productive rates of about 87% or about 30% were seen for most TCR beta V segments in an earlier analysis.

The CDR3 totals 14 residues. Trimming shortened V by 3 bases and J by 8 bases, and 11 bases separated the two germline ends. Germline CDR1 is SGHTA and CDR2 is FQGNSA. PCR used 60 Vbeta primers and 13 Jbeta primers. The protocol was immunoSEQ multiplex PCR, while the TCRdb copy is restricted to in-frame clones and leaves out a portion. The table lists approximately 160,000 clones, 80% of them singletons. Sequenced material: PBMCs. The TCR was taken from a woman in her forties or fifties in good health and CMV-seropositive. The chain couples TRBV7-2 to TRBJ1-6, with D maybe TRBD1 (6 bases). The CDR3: CASSFKGVDSPLHF. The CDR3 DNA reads TGTGCCAGCAGCTTTAAGGGGGTTGATTCACCCCTCCACTTT.